What follows is one T cell receptor (beta chain) and its context. Its antigen is unknown. This specimen belongs to a study of monozygotic twins with cystic fibrosis. For the study at large: Libraries were built from roughly 2.8 micrograms of fragmented DNA using roughly 15 PCR cycles.

Profiled with immunoSEQ multiplex PCR; TCRdb holds only in-frame clones, not every one. The data hold approximately 34,000 clones, with roughly 96% observed a single time. The germline CDR1 and CDR2 sequences are SGHDN and FVKESK. The CDR3 has 16 amino acids. V lost 5 bases to trimming and J lost 1 base; unmatched junction nucleotides: 9. Whole-study results and caveats: Low clonality (median approximately 0.0095) suggested a mostly naive repertoire. J usage was most co-twin-similar in 8 of 16 pairs, V in 13. Nucleotide-identical clonotype sharing was significantly higher within monozygotic CF twin pairs than between unrelated CF individuals.

The V gene is TRBV14, the J gene TRBJ2-7, with 9 positions matching TRBD1. Material: blood. This receptor was taken from a girl aged 2 to 9 with cystic fibrosis. CDR3 in DNA: TGTGCCAGCAGCAAACGGGACAGGGTGTTTTCCTACGAGCAGTACTTC. Amino acid sequence: CASSKRDRVFSYEQYF.